Below are 27 T cell receptor beta chains sequenced from a single sample in a study of OX40 agonist ivuxolimab in advanced cancers. The method was immunoSEQ multiplex PCR; TCRdb's version includes in-frame clones alone and lacks a portion of them. This table has 30,000 to 45,000 clones, about 82% appearing once. Here the sequenced sample was CD4+ or CD8+ T cells sorted from blood, taken in a trial of the OX40 agonist ivuxolimab. These receptor sequences come from an adult with an advanced solid tumor such as melanoma, head and neck, liver or kidney cancer.

The genes are TRBV7-8 and TRBJ2-1; 10 bases agree with TRBD1. The CDR3 extends over 17 amino acids. CDR1 and CDR2 (germline): SGHVS, FQNEAQ. J was trimmed by 7 bases and V by 1 base; bases with no gene match: 10. Here the CDR3 DNA reads TGTGCCAGCAGCTTAGTGGGCTTCCGGGACAGGGGTAATGAGCAGTTCTTC. Translation gives CASSLVGFRDRGNEQFF. Full variable domain (remainder filled in from reference TRBV7-8 and TRBJ2-1): GAGVSQSPRYKVAKRGQDVALRCDPISGHVSLFWYQQALGQGPEFLTYFQNEAQLDKSGLPSDRFFAERPEGSVSTLKIQRTQQEDSAVYLCASSLVGFRDRGNEQFFGPGTRLTVL.

The chain combines TRBV7-9 with TRBJ2-7, with 9 positions matching TRBD2. CDR1 SEHNR and CDR2 FQNEAQ come from the germline V gene (reference sequence). Unmatched junction bases numbered 8, after V lost 4 bases and J lost 4 bases. The length of the CDR3 is 15 residues. The CDR3 spells CASSSPSSGVYEQYF. The CDR3 nucleotides are TGTGCCAGCAGCTCTCCGTCTAGCGGGGTTTACGAGCAGTACTTC. Looking up the rest from reference TRBV7-9 and TRBJ2-7 gives the full variable domain: DTGVSQNPRHKITKRGQNVTFRCDPISEHNRLYWYRQTLGQGPEFLTYFQNEAQLEKSRLLSDRFSAERPKGSFSTLEIQRTEQGDSAMYLCASSSPSSGVYEQYFGPGTRLTVT.

DNA of the CDR3: TGCGCCAGCAGTGAGTTAGAACTAGCGGGCTGCGAGCAGTACTTC. This translates into CASSELELAGCEQYF. V is TRBV10-1 and J is TRBJ2-7; 9 bases fit TRBD2. With V trimmed by 1 base and J by 6 bases, 7 bases remained unmatched. Germline V lookup: CDR1 WNHNN, CDR2 SYGVQD (reference sequence). The CDR3 is 15 amino acids.

J is TRBJ2-6 and V is TRBV7-2; 8 positions agree with TRBD1. V was pared by 3 bases and J by 0 bases, with 10 bases of the junction left unmatched. The germline V gene has CDR1 SGHTA and CDR2 FQGNSA. There are 19 residues in the CDR3. In DNA, the CDR3 is TGTGCCAGCAGCTTCCCCGGGACAGGCGGACTCTCTGGGGCCAACGTCCTGACTTTC. It encodes CASSFPGTGGLSGANVLTF.

The chain employs TRBV6-1 and TRBJ1-5; 7 bases line up with TRBD1. The CDR3 has 14 residues. The V and J ends lost 6 bases and 6 bases, in that order; junction bases with no gene match: 8. Germline loops: CDR1 MNHNS, CDR2 SASEGT. The CDR3 region has the DNA TGTGCCAGCAGACCCGACAGGGTAGGTCAGCCCCAGCATTTT. Its translation: CASRPDRVGQPQHF.

The chain combines TRBV2 with TRBJ2-5; 7 positions match TRBD2. CDR1 is SNHLY, CDR2 FYNNEI, per germline. The CDR3 extends over 12 amino acids. Trimming at V came to 10 bases and at J to 6 bases, leaving 8 bases not matched to a gene. This CDR3 is CATQRTSKTQYF. CDR3 DNA: TGTGCCACACAGAGGACTAGTAAGACCCAGTACTTC. Full variable domain (outside the CDR3, taken from reference TRBV2 and TRBJ2-5): EPEVTQTPSHQVTQMGQEVILRCVPISNHLYFYWYRQILGQKVEFLVSFYNNEISEKSEIFDDQFSVERPDGSNFTLKIRSTKLEDSAMYFCATQRTSKTQYFGPGTRLLVL.

The rearrangement joins TRBV7-3 to TRBJ2-7, with D perhaps matching TRBD1 or TRBD2 (5 bases each). Germline V gives CDR1 SGHTA, CDR2 FQGTGA. The V and J ends lost 2 bases and 7 bases respectively, with 15 bases between them. The CDR3 runs 14 residues. This CDR3 is CASSLAGAGLEQYF. The DNA for the CDR3 is TGTGCCAGCAGCTTAGCGGGTGCAGGGTTAGAGCAGTACTTC.

The chain links TRBV5-5 to TRBJ2-3, with 13 bases aligning to TRBD2. From germline, CDR1 is SGHKS and CDR2 YYEKEE (reference sequence). J lost 6 bases, V lost 2 bases, and 12 bases had no gene match. The CDR3 runs to 18 residues. CDR3 loop: CASSLIITSGGAEDTQYF. The CDR3 DNA is TGTGCCAGCAGCTTAATAATAACTAGCGGGGGGGCGGAGGATACGCAGTATTTT.

The chain links TRBV6-1 to TRBJ1-5; D unclear. Germline loops: CDR1 MNHNS, CDR2 SASEGT. V was trimmed by 6 bases and J by 3 bases, leaving 12 bases between them. The CDR3 is made up of 14 amino acids. The CDR3 bases are TGTGCCAGCAGGAACGGCGCATACAATCAGCCCCAGCATTTT. Translating it yields CASRNGAYNQPQHF.

The rearrangement uses TRBV5-1 and TRBJ2-1; D possibly corresponds to TRBD2 (6 bases). In germline, CDR1 is SGHRS, CDR2 YFSETQ. Between the trimmed V and J ends, which lost 4 bases and 5 bases, there was a span of 13 bases. The CDR3 runs 14 residues. The CDR3: CASSRDSTDNEQFF. In DNA, the CDR3 is TGCGCCAGCAGCCGGGACTCCACAGACAATGAGCAGTTCTTC.

V usage is TRBV5-4 and J usage is TRBJ1-2; D call uncertain. This CDR3 is built from 11 residues. Looked up from germline, CDR1 is SGHNT and CDR2 is YYREEE (reference sequence). The ends were cut back, 0 bases at V and 10 bases at J, with 7 bases in the middle. In DNA, the CDR3 is TGTGCCAGCAGCTTGGACACGCACTACACCTTC. Translating gives CASSLDTHYTF.

The CDR3 DNA is TGCGCCAGCAGCATAGCCATGTCGAACACCGGGGAGCTGTTTTTT. It codes for CASSIAMSNTGELFF. This chain uses TRBV5-1 with TRBJ2-2; D ambiguous. V lost 4 bases and J 0 bases, leaving 10 bases between the germline ends. Germline V CDR1 and CDR2: SGHRS, YFSETQ. The CDR3 consists of 15 residues.

The V gene is TRBV4-3, the J gene TRBJ1-6; a possible D gene is TRBD1 (5 bases). The CDR3 loop spans 16 amino acids. The germline V gene has CDR1 LGHNA and CDR2 YSLEER. V lost 1 base and J lost 1, with 8 bases in between. CDR3 loop: CASSQGWGSYNSPLHF. As DNA, the CDR3 is TGCGCCAGCAGCCAAGGCTGGGGGTCCTATAATTCACCCCTCCACTTT.

The sample holds one count of this clone. This chain links TRBV5-8 with TRBJ2-1, with a tentative D call TRBD2 (7 bases). V lost 3 bases and J lost 4, with 17 bases in between. CDR3 length: 16 residues. From germline, CDR1 is SGHTS and CDR2 YDEGEE. The CDR3 coding sequence is TGTGCCAGCAGCTCCGCCGAAGGGGGGGGGTACAATGAGCAGTTCTTC. This translates into CASSSAEGGGYNEQFF.

The CDR3 reads CASSLDPSGSMPDTQYF. The CDR3 DNA reads TGCGCCAGCAGCTTGGATCCTAGCGGGAGTATGCCAGATACGCAGTATTTT. The rearrangement uses TRBV5-1 and TRBJ2-3; TRBD2 matches 10 bases. The V gene end was trimmed by 0 bases and the J gene end by 4 bases; junction bases not matched to a gene: 8. Germline V gene data show CDR1 as SGHRS and CDR2 as YFSETQ. This CDR3 has 17 residues.

The genes are TRBV30 and TRBJ2-7; D perhaps matches TRBD1 (6 bases). V lost 1 base and J 3 bases, leaving 10 bases between the germline ends. Germline V gives CDR1 GTSNPN, CDR2 SVGIG (reference sequence). This CDR3 region has 13 residues. DNA for the CDR3: TGTGCCTGGAGTGGGACAGCCAACTACGAGCAGTACTTC. Translated, it gives CAWSGTANYEQYF. Variable domain in full (rest from reference TRBV30 and TRBJ2-7): SQTIHQWPATLVQPVGSPLSLECTVEGTSNPNLYWYRQAAGRGLQLLFYSVGIGQISSEVPQNLSASRPQDRQFILSSKKLLLSDSGFYLCAWSGTANYEQYFGPGTRLTVT.

CDR3 protein: CASTSGELHYGYTF. For the CDR3, the DNA is TGTGCCAGCACGAGCGGGGAGCTTCACTATGGCTACACCTTC. V gene TRBV28 combines with J gene TRBJ1-2; D not resolved. Looked up from germline, CDR1 is MDHEN and CDR2 is SYDVKM. V lost 7 bases and J lost 3, with 15 bases in between. This CDR3 region has 14 residues.

This clone was observed a handful of times. The chain joins TRBV6-1 to TRBJ1-3; no reliable D call. Germline-derived CDR1 and CDR2 are MNHNS and SASEGT. Trimming removed 6 bases from V and 2 bases from J, with 11 bases in between. The CDR3 covers 14 residues. CDR3 sequence: CASRGRRTGNTIYF. The DNA of the CDR3 is TGTGCCAGCAGGGGCAGAAGAACTGGAAACACCATATATTTT.

The chain joins TRBV28 to TRBJ1-2, with 7 bases lining up with TRBD1. Germline assignment: CDR1 MDHEN and CDR2 SYDVKM. The CDR3 totals 14 residues. V shed 5 bases and J 4 bases; nucleotides not matched to a gene: 7. In DNA, the CDR3 is TGTGCCAGCAGTGTAGGACAGGCGACCTATGGCTACACCTTC. Translating it yields CASSVGQATYGYTF.

The gene calls are TRBV9 and TRBJ1-3; 8 positions match TRBD1. Germline assignment: CDR1 SGDLS and CDR2 YYNGEE. The J segment lost 0 bases and the V segment lost 1 base, leaving 3 bases of the junction unmatched. The CDR3 has 16 amino acids. CDR3 bases: TGTGCCAGCAGCGTATCGGGGACAGGCTCTGGAAACACCATATATTTT. This codes for CASSVSGTGSGNTIYF.

V gene TRBV4-2 combines with J gene TRBJ2-7, with D perhaps matching TRBD1 (5 bases). CDR1 is LGHNA and CDR2 is YNFKEQ in the germline V gene. V was pared by 1 base and J by 6 bases, with 13 bases between. The CDR3 is 14 residues long. As DNA, the CDR3 is TGTGCCAGCAGCCAAGCGCAGGGTAAACGCGAGCAGTACTTC. It specifies CASSQAQGKREQYF.

The gene calls are TRBV11-1 and TRBJ2-1, with TRBD2 identical over 10 bases. CDR1 is SGHAT and CDR2 is FQDESV in the germline V gene (reference sequence). The CDR3 extends over 15 amino acids. J was trimmed by 6 bases and V by 0 bases; bases with no gene match: 2. DNA of the CDR3: TGTGCCAGCAGCTTAGCACTAGCGGGGCTCAATGAGCAGTTCTTC. Translation: CASSLALAGLNEQFF.

This clone rates as medium-sized. The chain links TRBV7-3 to TRBJ2-2, with D perhaps matching TRBD2 (5 bases). Trimming pared 1 base from V and 6 bases from J, leaving 15 bases between. This CDR3 comprises 16 residues. From germline, CDR1 is SGHTA and CDR2 FQGTGA. The CDR3 is CASSLNGNALSGELFF. DNA for the CDR3: TGTGCCAGCAGCTTAAACGGGAATGCCTTGTCCGGGGAGCTGTTTTTT. The full variable domain, completed using reference TRBV7-3 and TRBJ2-2, is GAGVSQTPSNKVTEKGKYVELRCDPISGHTALYWYRQSLGQGPEFLIYFQGTGAADDSGLPNDRFFAVRPEGSVSTLKIQRTERGDSAVYLCASSLNGNALSGELFFGEGSRLTVL.

The chain carries TRBV28 and TRBJ2-3; 7 positions match TRBD2. V dropped 6 bases and J dropped 0; count of bases not matched to a gene: 6. This CDR3 is 15 amino acids long. From germline, CDR1 is MDHEN and CDR2 SYDVKM. DNA of the CDR3: TGTGCCAGCAGCTCCCATAGCGGGAGCACAGATACGCAGTATTTT. Translation: CASSSHSGSTDTQYF. Complete variable domain (other parts from reference TRBV28 and TRBJ2-3): DVKVTQSSRYLVKRTGEKVFLECVQDMDHENMFWYRQDPGLGLRLIYFSYDVKMKEKGDIPEGYSVSREKKERFSLILESASTNQTSMYLCASSSHSGSTDTQYFGPGTRLTVL.

In its sample, this clone was seen once. This chain links TRBV28 with TRBJ2-3; D possibly corresponds to TRBD2 (6 bases). This CDR3 has 15 residues. CDR1 MDHEN and CDR2 SYDVKM come from the germline V gene. Trimming took 6 bases from V and 5 from J, leaving 18 bases between them. The CDR3 protein is CASRGRKDYLDTQYF. CDR3 bases: TGTGCCAGCAGAGGTAGGAAGGACTATCTAGATACGCAGTATTTT.

V usage is TRBV5-1 and J usage is TRBJ1-1, with D possibly matching TRBD1 (5 bases). The V and J ends lost 1 base and 1 base respectively, with 8 bases between them. Germline-derived CDR1 and CDR2 are SGHRS and YFSETQ. The CDR3 runs 14 residues. The CDR3 DNA sequence: TGCGCCAGCAGCTTGAGGGGAAGGAACACTGAAGCTTTCTTT. It translates to CASSLRGRNTEAFF. Full variable domain (remainder filled in from reference TRBV5-1 and TRBJ1-1): KAGVTQTPRYLIKTRGQQVTLSCSPISGHRSVSWYQQTPGQGLQFLFEYFSETQRNKGNFPGRFSGRQFSNSRSEMNVSTLELGDSALYLCASSLRGRNTEAFFGQGTRLTVV.

This clone was detected a few times. This sequence joins TRBV27 and TRBJ2-1; 9 nucleotides match TRBD2. The CDR3 extends over 17 amino acids. CDR1 and CDR2 from the germline V gene are MNHEY and SMNVEV (reference sequence). Trimming removed 2 bases from V and 10 bases from J; junction bases left unmatched: 15. The CDR3 coding sequence is TGTGCCAGCAGTTTAATCCCGGTCGATAGCGGGGGTAACGAGCAGTTCTTC. Protein product: CASSLIPVDSGGNEQFF.